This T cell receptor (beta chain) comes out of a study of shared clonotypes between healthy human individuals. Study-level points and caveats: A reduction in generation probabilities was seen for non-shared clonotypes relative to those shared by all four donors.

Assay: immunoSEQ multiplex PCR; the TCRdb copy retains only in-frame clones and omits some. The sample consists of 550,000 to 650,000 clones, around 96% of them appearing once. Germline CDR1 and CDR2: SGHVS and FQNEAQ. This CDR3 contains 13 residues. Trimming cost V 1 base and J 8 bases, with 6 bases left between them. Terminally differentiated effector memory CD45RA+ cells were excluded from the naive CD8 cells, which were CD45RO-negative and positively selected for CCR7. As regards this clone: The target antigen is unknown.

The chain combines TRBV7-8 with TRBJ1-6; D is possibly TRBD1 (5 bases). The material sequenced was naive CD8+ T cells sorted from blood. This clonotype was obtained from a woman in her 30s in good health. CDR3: CASSLGGHSPLHF. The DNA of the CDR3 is TGTGCCAGCAGCTTAGGGGGCCATTCACCCCTCCACTTT.